The clone carrying this T cell receptor (beta chain) was observed a single time. Its target is unknown. The sample comes from a study of T cell responses to AZD1222 COVID-19 vaccine. Study-wide results and caveats: Spike was spanned by vaccine-associated CD4 TCRs, which were dominant at 160-218 and 743-854. Just five or six AZD1222 recipients were seropositive at baseline. Only after the peak T cell response were repertoires sampled.

Profiled with immunoSEQ multiplex PCR; TCRdb holds only in-frame clones, not every one. The table includes some 100,000 clones, roughly nine tenths detected once. Germline lookup yields CDR1 GTSNPN and CDR2 SVGIG (reference sequence). Trimming removed 0 bases from V and 7 bases from J, with 13 bases in between. This CDR3 contains 15 residues. The sequence was obtained from an adult in good health. The J gene is TRBJ1-6, the V gene TRBV30; possible D gene TRBD1, 6 bases. This sample comprised peripheral blood, obtained on day 0 of AZD1222 vaccination. The CDR3, as DNA: TGTGCCTGGAGTGTATGGGGGCTGGGGAATTCACCCCTCCACTTT. Encoded protein: CAWSVWGLGNSPLHF. Together with reference TRBV30 and TRBJ1-6, the CDR3 gives the full variable domain: SQTIHQWPATLVQPVGSPLSLECTVEGTSNPNLYWYRQAAGRGLQLLFYSVGIGQISSEVPQNLSASRPQDRQFILSSKKLLLSDSGFYLCAWSVWGLGNSPLHFGNGTRLTVT.